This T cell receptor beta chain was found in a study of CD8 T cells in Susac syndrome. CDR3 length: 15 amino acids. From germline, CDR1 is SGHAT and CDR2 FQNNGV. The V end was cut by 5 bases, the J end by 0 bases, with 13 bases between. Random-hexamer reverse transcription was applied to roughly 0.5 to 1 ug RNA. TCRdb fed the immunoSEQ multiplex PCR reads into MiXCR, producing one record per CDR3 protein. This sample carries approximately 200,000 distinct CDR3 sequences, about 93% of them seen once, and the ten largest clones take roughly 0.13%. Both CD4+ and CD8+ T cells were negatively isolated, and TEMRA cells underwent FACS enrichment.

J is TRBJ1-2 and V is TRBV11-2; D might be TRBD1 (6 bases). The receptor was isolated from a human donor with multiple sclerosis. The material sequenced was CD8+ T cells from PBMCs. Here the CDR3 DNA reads TGTGCCAGCAGCAGGGGACACCAGACTAACTATGGCTACACCTTC. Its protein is CASSRGHQTNYGYTF.